The 8 T cell receptor beta chains below all came from one sample that was sequenced in a study of blood T cell repertoires in COVID-19. Sequencing used immunoSEQ multiplex PCR; TCRdb keeps in-frame clones, though not all of them. The sample lists hundreds of thousands of clones, less than 90% occurring once. Sample: peripheral blood. The receptors originated from a man aged 25-40 years with active or convalescent COVID-19.

The CDR3 nucleotides are TGTGCCAGCAGTGATGGGACAGGGTACCCTGAAGCTTTCTTT. It yields the protein CASSDGTGYPEAFF. The chain joins TRBV2 to TRBJ1-1, with TRBD1 matching over 9 bases. Per the germline V gene, CDR1 is SNHLY and CDR2 is FYNNEI. The CDR3 is made up of 14 amino acids. V lost 3 bases and J lost 6; bases outside the gene matches: 5.

J is TRBJ2-1 and V is TRBV5-1; tentative D call: TRBD1 (6 bases). Trimming removed 1 base from V and 0 bases from J, with 8 bases in between. There are 15 residues in the CDR3. Germline V gene sequence: CDR1 SGHRS, CDR2 YFSETQ. The CDR3: CASSLRTDSYNEQFF. The CDR3 coding sequence is TGCGCCAGCAGCTTGAGGACAGACTCCTACAATGAGCAGTTCTTC.

The rearrangement joins TRBV18 to TRBJ2-5; tentative D call: TRBD1 (6 bases). The V gene lost 2 bases and the J gene lost 1 base, with 8 bases spanning the gap. The V gene's germline CDR1 is KGHSH and CDR2 LQKENI. The CDR3 runs to 14 residues. In DNA, the CDR3 is TGTGCCAGCTCACCAACAGGGCGCCAAGAGACCCAGTACTTC. Amino acids: CASSPTGRQETQYF.

V gene TRBV11-2 combines with J gene TRBJ2-7; D not certain. Germline V CDR1 and CDR2: SGHAT, FQNNGV. Trimming took 0 bases from V and 3 from J, leaving 12 bases between them. The CDR3 totals 15 residues. The CDR3 nucleotides are TGTGCCAGCAGCTTAGATCAGGTCAGAATCTACGAGCAGTACTTC. The encoded protein is CASSLDQVRIYEQYF.

The chain has TRBV2 and TRBJ2-1; D is uncertain. The V end was cut by 6 bases, the J end by 7 bases, with 10 bases between. Germline assignment: CDR1 SNHLY and CDR2 FYNNEI. The CDR3 has 12 amino acids. In DNA, the CDR3 is TGTGCCAGCAGCCCCGAGATGAATGAGCAGTTCTTC. Its protein is CASSPEMNEQFF.

The chain recombines TRBV28 with TRBJ2-2, with 7 bases identical to TRBD2. Germline V lookup: CDR1 MDHEN, CDR2 SYDVKM. V lost 7 bases, J lost 4 bases, and 12 bases stayed unmatched. The CDR3 runs 16 residues. The CDR3 DNA sequence: TGTGCCAGCACCCCTGGGGCGGGGGTGGTCACCGGGGAGCTGTTTTTT. This translates into CASTPGAGVVTGELFF.

This chain links TRBV19 with TRBJ1-2; D not certain. This CDR3 is built from 14 residues. V shed 4 bases and J shed 2 bases, with 11 bases lying between them. CDR1 and CDR2 from the germline V gene are LNHDA and SQIVND (reference sequence). The CDR3 DNA reads TGTGCCAGTAGTAACGGCCAGCGGAACTATGGCTACACCTTC. It encodes CASSNGQRNYGYTF.

The V gene is TRBV11-2, the J gene TRBJ2-7; 8 bases map to TRBD2. The CDR3 is made up of 13 amino acids. The V gene's germline CDR1 is SGHAT and CDR2 FQNNGV. Trimming removed 5 bases from V and 2 bases from J; junction bases left unmatched: 2. DNA of the CDR3: TGTGCCAGCAGCCACGGGGGGGCCTACGAGCAGTACTTC. Protein sequence: CASSHGGAYEQYF.